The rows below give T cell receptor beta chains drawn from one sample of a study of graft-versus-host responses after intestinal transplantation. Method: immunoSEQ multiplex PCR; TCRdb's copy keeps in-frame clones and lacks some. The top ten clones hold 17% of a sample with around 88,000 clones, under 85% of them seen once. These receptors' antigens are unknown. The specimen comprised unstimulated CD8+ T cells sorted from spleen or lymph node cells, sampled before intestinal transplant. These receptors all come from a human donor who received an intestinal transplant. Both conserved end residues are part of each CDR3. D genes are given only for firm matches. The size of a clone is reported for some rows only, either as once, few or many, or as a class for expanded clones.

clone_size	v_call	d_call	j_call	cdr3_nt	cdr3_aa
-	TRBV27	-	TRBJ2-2	TGTGCCAGCAGTCTCCTTGAGCGGGTAACGAACACCGGGGAGCTGTTTTTC	CASSLLERVTNTGELFF
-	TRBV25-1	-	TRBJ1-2	TGTGCCAGCAGTGAAGGCGACAGGATGGATGGCTACACCTTC	CASSEGDRMDGYTF
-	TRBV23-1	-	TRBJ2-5	TGCGCCAGCAGTCATCCCCCAACTGGACAGCTCGGGGAGACCCAGTACTTC	CASSHPPTGQLGETQYF
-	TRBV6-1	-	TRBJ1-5	TGTGCCAGCAGTGATAGAAAGGGGGTGGTCAATCAGCCCCAGCATTTT	CASSDRKGVVNQPQHF
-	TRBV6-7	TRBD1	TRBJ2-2	TGTGCCAGCAGTTACTCCGCCCGGGACAGGGGGCTTCGGACCGGGGAGCTGTTTTTT	CASSYSARDRGLRTGELFF
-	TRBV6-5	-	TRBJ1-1	TGTGCCAGCAGTTTAGGACAGATGAACACTGAAGCTTTCTTT	CASSLGQMNTEAFF
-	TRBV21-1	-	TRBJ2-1	TGTGCCAGCAGCAAAGGGCCGACTAGCCCATCTTGGATCTTC	CASSKGPTSPSWIF
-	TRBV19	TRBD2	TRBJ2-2	TGTGCCAGTACAGACCCATTTTCGGGGGGAATCACCGGGGAGCTGTTTTTT	CASTDPFSGGITGELFF
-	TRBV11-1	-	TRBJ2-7	TGTGCCAGCAGCTTAGTCGGGGCCTACGAGCAGTACTTC	CASSLVGAYEQYF
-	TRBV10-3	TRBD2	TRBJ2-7	TGTGCCATCAGTGAGGACGGGAGGGGGGGCTACGAGCAGTACTTC	CAISEDGRGGYEQYF
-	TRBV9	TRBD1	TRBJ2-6	TGTGCCAGCAGCGTAGCGACAGGGGTAGGGGCCTCTGGGGCCAACGTCCTGACTTTC	CASSVATGVGASGANVLTF
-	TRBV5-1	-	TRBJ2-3	TGCGCCAGCAGCTTGGTACTAGACACAGATACGCAGTATTTT	CASSLVLDTDTQYF
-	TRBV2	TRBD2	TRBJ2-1	TGTGCCAGCAGTGCCCCTAGCGGTGAGCAGTTCTTC	CASSAPSGEQFF
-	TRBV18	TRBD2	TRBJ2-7	TGTGCCAGCTCACCACCGACTAGCGGGAGGATAGCCTACGAGCAGTACTTC	CASSPPTSGRIAYEQYF
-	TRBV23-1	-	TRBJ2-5	TGCGCCAGCAGTCAATTAGACAGGCGAAAGACCCAGTACTTC	CASSQLDRRKTQYF
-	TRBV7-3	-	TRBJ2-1	TGTGCCAGCAGCTCCCAGGGCAGGAATGAGCAGTTCTTC	CASSSQGRNEQFF
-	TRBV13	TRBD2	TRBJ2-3	TGTGCCAGCAGCCCCCGACTAGCGGGGACCACAGATACGCAGTATTTT	CASSPRLAGTTDTQYF
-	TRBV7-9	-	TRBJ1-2	TGTGCCAGCAGCCCGAGGTTGTTGACAGTTTACTATGGCTACACCTTC	CASSPRLLTVYYGYTF
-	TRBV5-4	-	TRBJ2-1	TGTGCCGGCGAGGGACGCGACAATGAGCAGTTCTTC	CAGEGRDNEQFF
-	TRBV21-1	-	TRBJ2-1	TGTGCCAGCAGCACCCCACCCCCGGGACACCAGATATCAAGCTCCTACAATGAGCAGTTCTTC	CASSTPPPGHQISSSYNEQFF
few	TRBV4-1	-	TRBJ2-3	TGCGCCAGCAGCCAAAGGACAGACCACACAGATACGCAGTATTTT	CASSQRTDHTDTQYF
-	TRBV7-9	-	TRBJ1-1	TGTGCCAGCAGCTTAGGACACATTGAAGCTTTCTTT	CASSLGHIEAFF
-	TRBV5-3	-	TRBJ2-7	TGTGCCAGAAGCTTCGGACCTTACGAGCAGTACTTC	CARSFGPYEQYF
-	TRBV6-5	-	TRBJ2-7	TGTGCCAGCAGTGAAAGTGAGAGGTCTGAGCAGTACTTC	CASSESERSEQYF
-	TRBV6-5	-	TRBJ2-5	TGTGCCAGCAGTTATTCTTCTATGGGGACCCAGTACTTC	CASSYSSMGTQYF
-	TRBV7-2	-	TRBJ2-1	TGTGCCAGCAGTTTTATTCTCGGAGGGAGGGGGATGTACAATGAGCAGTTCTTC	CASSFILGGRGMYNEQFF
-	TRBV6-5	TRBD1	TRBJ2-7	TGTGCCAGCAGTTACTCAGGGACAGTCTACGAGCAGTACTTC	CASSYSGTVYEQYF
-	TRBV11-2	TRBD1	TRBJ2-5	TGTGCCAGCAGCCTGTGGACAGGGGAAATCCAGTACTTC	CASSLWTGEIQYF
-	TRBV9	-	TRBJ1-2	TGTGCCAGCAGCCCCCCCACGGGGCGGAACTATGGCTACACCTTC	CASSPPTGRNYGYTF
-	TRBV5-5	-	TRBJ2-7	TGTGCCAGCAGCTTGGCGGGGGGCTATCACGAGCAGTACTTC	CASSLAGGYHEQYF
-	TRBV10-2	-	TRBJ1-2	TGCGCCAGCAGCCACTCCAGGTTGGGGTGGGACTATGGCTACACCTTC	CASSHSRLGWDYGYTF
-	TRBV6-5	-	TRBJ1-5	TGTACCAGCAGCCTCATGGGCAATCAGCCCCAGCATTTT	CTSSLMGNQPQHF
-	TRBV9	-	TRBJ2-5	TGTGCCAGCAGCGTAGGTGGGGGGGCCGTGGAGACCCAGTACTTC	CASSVGGGAVETQYF
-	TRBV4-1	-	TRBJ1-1	TGCGCCAGCAGCCAAGGGCAGGGCACTGAAGCTTTCTTT	CASSQGQGTEAFF
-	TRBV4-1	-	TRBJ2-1	TGCGCCAGCAGCCAAGAAGGGGCGGAGAATGAGCAGTTCTTC	CASSQEGAENEQFF
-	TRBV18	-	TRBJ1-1	TGTGCCAGCTCGCGCCCGGGACGGGTGAACACTGAAGCTTTCTTT	CASSRPGRVNTEAFF
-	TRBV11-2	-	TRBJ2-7	TGTGCCAGCAGCTTAGAAAACAGCTCCTACGAGCAGTACTTC	CASSLENSSYEQYF
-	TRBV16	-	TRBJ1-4	TGTGCCAGCAGCCAATCGGGGGTCGGTGAAAAACTGTTTTTT	CASSQSGVGEKLFF
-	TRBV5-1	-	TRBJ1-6	TGCGCCAGCAGTATGACTACCTATAATTCACCCCTCCACTTT	CASSMTTYNSPLHF
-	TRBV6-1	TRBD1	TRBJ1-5	TGTGCCAGCAGTGAAAGTTCAGGGGGCGGTCAGCCCCAGCATTTT	CASSESSGGGQPQHF
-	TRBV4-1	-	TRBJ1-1	TGCGCCAGCAGCCAAGATCCCAGGAGGGTCACTGAAGCTTTCTTT	CASSQDPRRVTEAFF
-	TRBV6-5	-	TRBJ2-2	TGTGCCAGCAGTTACTCCCCGGAGGAATCCGGGGAGCTGTTTTTT	CASSYSPEESGELFF
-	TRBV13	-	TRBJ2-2	TGTGCCAGCAGCTCCGACAGGACAAGCACCGGGGAGCTGTTTTTT	CASSSDRTSTGELFF
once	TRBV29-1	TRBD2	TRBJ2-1	TGCAGCGTTGAAGATCCTAGCGGGAGTTTAAATGAGCAGTTCTTC	CSVEDPSGSLNEQFF
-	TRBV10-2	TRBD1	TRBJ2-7	TGCGCCAGCAGTGAGGGACAGGGGTCGGACGAGCAGTACTTC	CASSEGQGSDEQYF
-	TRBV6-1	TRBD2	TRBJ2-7	TGTGCCAGCACCTTCGGCGGGAGTACGGGCTTCGAGCAGTACTTC	CASTFGGSTGFEQYF
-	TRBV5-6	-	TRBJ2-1	TGTGCCAGCGGGGGGCCGAGGGGTGAGCAGTTCTTC	CASGGPRGEQFF
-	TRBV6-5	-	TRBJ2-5	TGTGCCAGCAGTTATGCAGACCAAGAGACCCAGTACTTC	CASSYADQETQYF
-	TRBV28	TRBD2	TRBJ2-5	TGTGCCAGCAGTTTATTTGAGGCTAGCGGCCTGGAGACCCAGTACTTC	CASSLFEASGLETQYF
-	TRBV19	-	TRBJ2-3	TGTGCCAGTAGCCCTGCCCCCGAAGTCGGCACAGATACGCAGTATTTT	CASSPAPEVGTDTQYF
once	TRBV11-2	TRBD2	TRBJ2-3	TGTGCCAGCAGCTCCCTAGCGGAGGGCACAGATACGCAGTATTTT	CASSSLAEGTDTQYF
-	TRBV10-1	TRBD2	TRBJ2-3	TGCGCCAGCAGTCCCGGGACTAGCGGGATGTTGGGCACAGATACGCAGTATTTT	CASSPGTSGMLGTDTQYF
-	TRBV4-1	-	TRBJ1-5	TGCGCCAGTAGCCAAGTTACAGATAGCAATCAGCCCCAGCATTTT	CASSQVTDSNQPQHF
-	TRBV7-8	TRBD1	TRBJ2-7	TGTGCCAGCAGCGTGTCGTGGGACAGTTCTACCTACGAGCAGTACTTC	CASSVSWDSSTYEQYF